This T cell receptor (beta chain) was profiled in a study of T cells in Graves' hyperthyroidism and ophthalmopathy. RNA transcripts provided the source from which TCR beta CDR3 regions were amplified. The TCR CDR3 was amplified in a first-round RT-PCR using the HTBI primer set. TCRdb re-called the multiplex PCR reads through MiXCR, storing one row per CDR3 protein. The repertoire holds a few hundred thousand distinct CDR3 sequences, with 15% to 20% as singletons. Cells are PBMCs isolated from around 10 ml of fresh blood. CDR3 size: 14 residues. Looked up from germline, CDR1 is LGHDT and CDR2 is YNNKEL (reference sequence). The junction had 4 bases not matched to a gene; V was cut back by 2 bases and J by 6 bases. This clonotype was counted many times. What it binds is unknown. Study-wide points: Classification by a 13 V-J model distinguished ophthalmopathy from stable hyperthyroidism. Most expanded thyroid clonotypes above 0.001 recurred in blood. A median about 6.5 months before onset, the model predicted ophthalmopathy.

Sequenced material: blood. The rearrangement joins TRBV3-1 to TRBJ1-1; 9 bases align to TRBD1. The sequence was obtained from a woman aged 40 to 50 with Graves' ophthalmopathy. For the CDR3, the DNA is TGTGCCAGCAGCCAATACGGGACAGGGCCTGAAGCTTTCTTT. Protein sequence: CASSQYGTGPEAFF.